These 23 T cell receptor beta chains share one sample of origin, sequenced in a study of control samples from healthy donors and cancer patients (dated by TCRdb to about 2020). The library was generated by the immunoSEQ multiplex PCR assay. What TCRdb holds here is the immuneACCESS table cut down to in-frame rearrangements. Part of the clones is not present; checked against another copy, under half of the missing clones reflect an unresolved V gene, and the others are unexplained. This sample lists 90,000 to 100,000 clones; 79% were detected once. The ten most abundant clones make up under 12% of the sample. Material for sequencing was blood. All receptors come from a woman between 25 and 40 years old in good health.

There are a few counts of this clone. The rearrangement links TRBV6-5 to TRBJ1-1; 10 nucleotides agree with TRBD1. CDR3 size: 14 residues. The germline CDR1 and CDR2 sequences are MNHEY and SVGAGI. Trimming removed 7 bases from V and 2 bases from J; junction bases left unmatched: 4. The CDR3 bases are TGTGCCAGCAATCGACAGGGGGCAAACACTGAAGCTTTCTTT. This translates into CASNRQGANTEAFF.

Only a few counts were recorded for this clone. The V gene is TRBV15, the J gene TRBJ2-1; D might be TRBD2 (6 bases). CDR1 and CDR2 (germline): LNHNV, YYDKDF (reference sequence). V was clipped by 4 bases and J by 5 bases, with 21 bases between them. CDR3 length equals 17 residues. The CDR3 region is CATSTLPSGGSDNEQFF. The CDR3 DNA reads TGTGCCACCAGCACCCTCCCTAGTGGGGGGTCCGACAATGAGCAGTTCTTC.

The chain is built from TRBV6-5 and TRBJ1-2; TRBD1 is a possible D gene (5 bases). CDR1 MNHEY and CDR2 SVGAGI come from the germline V gene. The CDR3 spans 15 residues. Trimming removed 6 bases at V and 2 bases at J, with 16 bases between. The CDR3 DNA reads TGTGCCAGCAGGGCGATGGGTCGGGACAACTATGGCTACACCTTC. This encodes CASRAMGRDNYGYTF.

V and J are TRBV7-2 and TRBJ2-7, with D hard to call. CDR3 size: 13 residues. The ends were cut back, 2 bases at V and 7 bases at J, with 12 bases in the middle. Looked up from germline, CDR1 is SGHTA and CDR2 is FQGNSA. CDR3 coding DNA: TGTGCCAGCAGCTTATATAGGTCGGGTGAGCAGTACTTC. This sequence encodes CASSLYRSGEQYF.

This rearrangement joins TRBV18 to TRBJ2-7; 8 bases are shared with TRBD1. Germline lookup yields CDR1 KGHSH and CDR2 LQKENI. The V and J ends lost 2 bases and 4 bases, in that order; junction bases with no gene match: 10. The CDR3 has 16 amino acids. The chain's CDR3 is CASSPRPDRGMYEQYF. For the CDR3, the DNA is TGTGCCAGCTCACCAAGGCCCGACAGGGGAATGTACGAGCAGTACTTC.

The table lists this clone with a few counts. This CDR3 reads CSVVNPGASGYTF. The CDR3 DNA reads as TGCAGCGTTGTGAACCCGGGGGCCTCTGGCTACACCTTC. The rearrangement uses TRBV29-1 and TRBJ1-2, with D maybe TRBD1 (6 bases). V lost 4 bases and J 7 bases, leaving 16 bases between the germline ends. CDR1 SQVTM and CDR2 ANQGSEA come from the germline V gene. CDR3 length: 13 amino acids.

J is TRBJ2-2 and V is TRBV30; TRBD1 agrees at 9 bases. The CDR3 is 22 amino acids. The trim removed 0 bases at V and 0 bases at J, leaving 20 bases unmatched. Germline CDR1 is GTSNPN and CDR2 is SVGIG (reference sequence). DNA for the CDR3: TGTGCCTGGAGTGTACGAAGCCGGGACAGGGAGTCGCGCATAACGAACACCGGGGAGCTGTTTTTT. Residues: CAWSVRSRDRESRITNTGELFF.

The chain employs TRBV5-5 and TRBJ1-4, with 8 bases aligning to TRBD1. This CDR3 region has 18 residues. Germline CDR1 is SGHKS and CDR2 is YYEKEE (reference sequence). Losses at the gene ends were 1 base for V and 7 bases for J; bases not matched to a gene: 15. CDR3: CASSLRQGRGLGSEKLFF. The CDR3 bases are TGTGCCAGCAGCTTGAGACAGGGGCGGGGGCTCGGAAGTGAAAAACTGTTTTTT.

This clone turned up a few times. This chain uses TRBV11-3 with TRBJ2-2; D may be TRBD1 (6 bases). This CDR3 is built from 14 residues. The germline V gene has CDR1 SGHNT and CDR2 YENEEA. V lost 9 bases, J lost 7 bases, and 18 bases lay in between. CDR3 in DNA: TGTGCCAGTTCCGGGACACCCTTGGTCGGGGAGCTGTTTTTT. Its protein product is CASSGTPLVGELFF.

The V gene is TRBV14, the J gene TRBJ2-7; the D is unclear. This CDR3 is 12 amino acids long. Trimming removed 0 bases from V and 0 bases from J, with 0 bases in between. Looked up from germline, CDR1 is SGHDN and CDR2 is FVKESK. The CDR3 loop reads CASSQDSYEQYF. CDR3 coding DNA: TGTGCCAGCAGCCAAGACTCCTACGAGCAGTACTTC.

This clone was detected once. The V call is TRBV12-5, the J call TRBJ1-5, with 9 bases identical to TRBD1. Trimming removed 5 bases from V and 3 bases from J; junction bases left unmatched: 5. Germline V gene sequence: CDR1 LGHNT, CDR2 FRNRAP. This CDR3 is built from 15 residues. CDR3 DNA sequence: TGTGCTAGTGGTCCCGGACAGGGGATCAATCAGCCCCAGCATTTT. This codes for CASGPGQGINQPQHF. Drawing the rest from reference TRBV12-5 and TRBJ1-5, the complete variable domain is DARVTQTPRHKVTEMGQEVTMRCQPILGHNTVFWYRQTMMQGLELLAYFRNRAPLDDSGMPKDRFSAEMPDATLATLKIQPSEPRDSAVYFCASGPGQGINQPQHFGDGTRLSIL.

The chain uses TRBV4-3 and TRBJ1-2; 7 positions match TRBD1. Trimming at V came to 0 bases and at J to 6 bases, leaving 10 bases not matched to a gene. The germline CDR1 and CDR2 sequences are LGHNA and YSLEER. The CDR3 contains 16 residues. The CDR3: CASSQDRGQGEDGYTF. The DNA of the CDR3 is TGCGCCAGCAGCCAAGATAGGGGGCAGGGAGAGGATGGCTACACCTTC.

J is TRBJ1-1 and V is TRBV6-1; 9 bases fit TRBD1. There are 17 residues in the CDR3. Per the germline V gene, CDR1 is MNHNS and CDR2 is SASEGT. The V gene end was trimmed by 2 bases and the J gene end by 6 bases; junction bases not matched to a gene: 13. The CDR3 DNA reads as TGTGCCAGCAGTGAAATCCCGGGACAGGGAGAGTTTGCTGAAGCTTTCTTT. Translation gives CASSEIPGQGEFAEAFF.

The chain employs TRBV2 and TRBJ1-1; 7 bases are a match to TRBD1. The CDR3 runs 14 residues. Germline V gene data show CDR1 as SNHLY and CDR2 as FYNNEI. The V segment lost 6 bases and the J segment 1 base; nucleotides outside the gene matches: 5. The CDR3 here is CASRERTGNTEAFF. The CDR3 nucleotides are TGTGCCAGCAGAGAGAGGACAGGGAACACTGAAGCTTTCTTT.

The gene calls are TRBV6-6 and TRBJ2-3, with TRBD2 as a possible D gene (6 bases). The CDR3 runs to 12 residues. CDR1 and CDR2 (germline): MNHNY, SVGAGI (reference sequence). V was trimmed by 7 bases and J by 8 bases, leaving 13 bases between them. This chain's CDR3 is CASTPGGVTQYF. For the CDR3, the DNA is TGTGCCAGCACCCCCGGGGGTGTTACGCAGTATTTT.

This clone was detected once. V gene TRBV4-3 combines with J gene TRBJ1-2, with D unresolved. Germline V gives CDR1 LGHNA, CDR2 YSLEER. The CDR3 runs 15 residues. The V and J ends lost 3 bases and 4 bases respectively, with 15 bases between them. The CDR3 DNA sequence: TGCGCCAGCAGCCACGCAAAAGGAAAGTCCTATGGCTACACCTTC. It specifies CASSHAKGKSYGYTF.

V is TRBV30 and J is TRBJ1-3; unclear D gene. Germline-derived CDR1 and CDR2 are GTSNPN and SVGIG (reference sequence). The V gene lost 2 bases and the J gene lost 4 bases, with 3 bases spanning the gap. The CDR3 runs to 11 residues. CDR3 amino acids: CAWSQGNTIYF. Here the CDR3 DNA reads TGTGCCTGGAGTCAGGGAAACACCATATATTTT.

This clone was observed a handful of times. This chain uses TRBV5-1 with TRBJ2-7; D ambiguous. Germline-derived CDR1 and CDR2 are SGHRS and YFSETQ. CDR3 length: 11 amino acids. V shed 5 bases and J shed 8 bases, with 11 bases lying between them. The CDR3 DNA is TGCGCCAGCAGTACGTCTGGAAAGCAGTACTTC. This translates into CASSTSGKQYF.

This clone was observed once. The rearrangement links TRBV6-1 to TRBJ2-5, with a weak D call TRBD1 (5 bases). The germline CDR1 and CDR2 sequences are MNHNS and SASEGT. The CDR3 totals 14 residues. V was trimmed by 2 bases and J by 6 bases, leaving 13 bases between them. The CDR3 nucleotides read TGTGCCAGCAGTGAAATAGGGGAATTGAAGACCCAGTACTTC. Residues: CASSEIGELKTQYF.

This rearrangement joins TRBV27 to TRBJ2-7; D is perhaps TRBD1 or TRBD2 (5 bases each). The germline gives CDR1 MNHEY, CDR2 SMNVEV (reference sequence). The germline V and J ends were trimmed by 2 bases and 6 bases, with 5 bases remaining between them. The length of the CDR3 is 11 residues. CDR3 sequence: CASSLGGEQYF. For the CDR3, the DNA is TGTGCCAGCAGTTTAGGGGGCGAGCAGTACTTC.

The chain links TRBV30 to TRBJ1-1, with D possibly TRBD1 on 5 matching bases. CDR1 GTSNPN and CDR2 SVGIG come from the germline V gene (reference sequence). V lost 3 bases to trimming and J lost 0 bases, with 11 bases between them. The CDR3 contains 14 residues. CDR3: CAWSPGTVNTEAFF. The CDR3, as DNA: TGTGCCTGGAGCCCCGGGACCGTGAACACTGAAGCTTTCTTT. The full variable domain, rest sourced from reference TRBV30 and TRBJ1-1, is SQTIHQWPATLVQPVGSPLSLECTVEGTSNPNLYWYRQAAGRGLQLLFYSVGIGQISSEVPQNLSASRPQDRQFILSSKKLLLSDSGFYLCAWSPGTVNTEAFFGQGTRLTVV.

The gene calls are TRBV2 and TRBJ2-7; 10 nucleotides line up with TRBD1. The CDR3 consists of 13 residues. CDR1 is SNHLY, CDR2 FYNNEI, per germline. The trim removed 7 bases at V and 5 bases at J, leaving 5 bases unmatched. In DNA form, the CDR3 reads TGTGCCAGCACAGGGACAGGGGACCACGAGCAGTACTTC. Translation: CASTGTGDHEQYF.

The table lists this clone with a few counts. The rearrangement uses TRBV11-2 and TRBJ2-1; TRBD2 agrees at 11 bases. CDR1 SGHAT and CDR2 FQNNGV come from the germline V gene. The CDR3 loop spans 15 amino acids. Trimming cost V 7 bases and J 6 bases; bases outside gene matches: 8. CDR3 nucleotide sequence: TGTGCCAGCACTGGGGGACTAGCGGCAGGCAATGAGCAGTTCTTC. Amino acids: CASTGGLAAGNEQFF.